Below, one T cell receptor beta chain is given with its context. What it binds is not known. These data are taken from a study of T cell repertoires in cytomegalovirus infection. Overall study results and limits: Of the TCR beta families, the public ones yielded a cumulative frequency that identified carriers of CMV plus the relevant HLA.

This CDR3 region has 19 residues. V shed 4 bases, J shed 2 bases, and the junction held 14 bases outside the gene matches. CDR1 MGHRA and CDR2 YSYEKL come from the germline V gene. TCRdb used MiXCR to reprocess the reads, holding one entry per CDR3 protein. The profile shows 360,000 or so distinct CDR3 sequences, 34% of them singletons. This sequence originates from a human donor in good health (CMV status not recorded). Some clones in this sample may be carry-over from other donors' samples. This chain links TRBV4-1 with TRBJ2-3, with TRBD2 identical over 11 bases. The input for sequencing was cultured PBMCs, taken from culture after CMV antigen stimulation. CDR3: CASSPQGLAGYLHTDTQYF. The CDR3 DNA sequence: TGCGCCAGCAGCCCACAAGGACTAGCGGGTTACTTACACACAGATACGCAGTATTTT.